This note documents a single T cell receptor (beta chain) sequence. A few counts support this clonotype. Its antigen is currently not known. No qualities accompany the bases; no much larger clone lies one base away. Preparation of the library involved 5' RACE. The listed sequencing device is Illumina HiSeq 2500. A second PCR of roughly 6 to 12 cycles was run with a J-beta primer mix and a sample-barcoded 5' primer. A template-switch 5' adaptor carrying 12 random nucleotides introduced a unique molecular identifier onto each TCR beta cDNA molecule. At least 2.5 million CDR3-containing paired-end reads were obtained from each sample. First-strand cDNA was synthesized from all RNA with the Mint cDNA synthesis kit, primed by a TRBC-specific oligonucleotide. All cDNA was treated with uracil-DNA glycosylase and then went through a first 18-cycle PCR with the universal primers M1SS and BC2_uni_R. In the source study's methods: For normalization, 1 million high-quality reads, each with a distinct molecular identifier, were randomly selected from each sample. Instead of being binned into consensus sequences, reads that shared molecular identifiers were thrown out. MiTCR, set to a Q25 quality threshold and the strictest error-elimination algorithm, was used for CDR3 identification, clonotype clustering and error correction. Lower-bound total TCR beta diversity was estimated with a nonparametric unseen species model using Euler transformation. The raw public reads went through TCRdb reprocessing: fastp at Q25, MiXCR clone calling, in-frame beta chains kept. Identical CDR3 protein sequences are pooled into one entry, listed with their most common genes and DNA. The V and J calls were not made by the authors but by TCRdb's processing. This sample is represented by around 800,000 distinct CDR3 sequences; roughly 26% of them were singletons. The top ten clonotypes cover 3% of the sample.

The data were obtained in a study of blood T cells in healthy people across ages (dated by TCRdb to the mid-2010s). At the level of the whole study: In model experiments, template switching captured about one uniquely barcoded TCR beta cDNA molecule for every two T cells. For two donors (one aged 18 to 30 and one aged 80 or older), the study analyzed two additional independent replicas of 1 million unique cDNA reads from the same blood draw. The study measured age-related changes in TCR beta repertoire diversity using deep sequencing normalized with unique cDNA molecular identifiers. The donors were split into four age groups: young (average 16 years), middle-aged (around 40), aged (around 67) and long-lived (roughly 80).

The roughly 39 donors, aged about 6 to 95 years, were systemically healthy Caucasian individuals from Russia. Around 10 milliliters of peripheral blood were collected from each donor into EDTA-treated Vacutainer tubes. Ficoll-Paque density-gradient centrifugation was used to isolate PBMCs, with at least 7 million per sample. Total RNA, at least 5 micrograms per sample, was extracted from PBMCs with Trizol reagent. The percentages of naive CD45RAhigh/CD27high T cells were determined by flow cytometry on a PBMC aliquot from every donor. General findings and caveats noted by the study authors: Because the CMV infection status of the donors was unknown, age-related changes in expanded clonotypes may potentially have been confounded. Observed TCR beta diversity correlated strongly with the percentage of naive T cells measured by flow cytometry. As age increased, observed TCR beta diversity per million T cells dropped in a roughly linear way, and a significant reduction was already evident by age around 41. Estimates of total diversity based on one million sequenced T cells were regarded as lower bounds and as underestimates. Conclusive comparison of naive and antigen-experienced compartments was prevented by the profiling of bulk unsorted PBMCs. Compared with the aged group, more naive CD4+ T cells, fewer expanded clones and increased TCR diversity were shown by the long-lived group, suggesting age selection.

The sample also formed part of further work on T cells of mothers and their children. Taken from the second paper: Nine systemically healthy Caucasian individuals served as donors, namely three mothers together with their six children. cDNA synthesis consumed the entire amount of extracted RNA, loaded at approximately 1.6 ug RNA in each 15 ul reaction. In the second PCR, the M1S primer introduced both the sample barcodes and 2-4 random nucleotides. Each mother yielded over 8 million TCR beta CDR3 reads and each child roughly 3 million reads. Thymic selection shapes the output of TCR recombination in a similar way in related and unrelated pairs, and inherited differences have a minor effect. Normalized repertoire overlap in related mother-child pairs was always slightly higher than in unrelated mother-child pairs, but the difference was never significant. With a sensitivity of about 100 clones per million clonotypes, no persistent microchimeric T cell clones were detected. In the study, deep NGS was used to compare the TCR beta repertoires of mothers and children, and features distinguishing related mother-child pairs from unrelated individuals were sought. The mean age was around 40 +/- 4 years for the mothers and around 11 +/- 4 years for the children. After adapters were ligated using NEBNext reagents, the libraries underwent 100+100 nt paired-end sequencing on an Illumina HiSeq 2000. To avoid cross-contamination, the mother libraries and the child libraries were prepared a month apart and sequenced in separate runs. For each donor, between about 500,000 and 2,200,000 distinct TCR beta clonotypes were identified. Naive TCR beta clonotypes were estimated from low-frequency clonotypes matched to each donor's FACS-determined naive share, without sorting.

The sequenced material came from blood. This receptor was obtained from a boy aged 5-17 years in good health.

The DNA sequence follows: TGTGCCAGCAGCCTCCGCGGGGGGCCGGAAGAGACCCAGTACTTC. This codes for CASSLRGGPEETQYF. The V gene is TRBV13 and the J gene is TRBJ2-5; TRBD2 agrees with 8 junctional bases. From V the trimming removes 5 bases and from J it removes 3 bases, while the gene matches leave 8 bases of the junction unaccounted for. Sequences PRHDT (CDR1) and FYEKMQ (CDR2) are obtained from the germline V gene (reference sequence). The CDR3 starts with the cysteine, ends with the phenylalanine, and has 15 residues. Only the CDR3 DNA is retained, 45 bases long and in frame from the first base.